The rows below give T cell receptor beta chains drawn from one sample of a study of T cell responses to AZD1222 COVID-19 vaccine. Method: immunoSEQ multiplex PCR; TCRdb's copy keeps in-frame clones and lacks some. The sample carries 97,000 or so clones, 88% recorded once. Sequencing used peripheral blood, obtained on day 0 of AZD1222 vaccination. The origin of the receptors is an adult in good health. The CDR3 runs from the conserved cysteine through the conserved F or W. Each record gives: CDR3 protein, CDR3 DNA, V gene, clone size, J gene, D gene. The D gene is left open where the match is weak. The size field is filled for only some rows; it gives once, few, many or a size class.

CDR3 protein: CASSLSTSGGNEQFF
CDR3 DNA: TGCGCCAGCAGCCTTTCGACTAGTGGGGGGAATGAGCAGTTCTTC
V gene: TRBV5-1
clone size: -
J gene: TRBJ2-1
D gene: -

CDR3 protein: CAISNAGGTEAFF
CDR3 DNA: TGTGCCATTTCGAACGCTGGGGGCACTGAAGCTTTCTTT
V gene: TRBV28
clone size: -
J gene: TRBJ1-1
D gene: -

CDR3 protein: CASSRGSVHGGNTIYF
CDR3 DNA: TGTGCCAGCAGCCGCGGCTCGGTGCATGGTGGAAACACCATATATTTT
V gene: TRBV7-2
clone size: -
J gene: TRBJ1-3
D gene: -

CDR3 protein: CASSFNRGGPGTQYF
CDR3 DNA: TGTGCCAGCAGCTTTAACAGGGGCGGGCCCGGGACCCAGTACTTC
V gene: TRBV5-8
clone size: -
J gene: TRBJ2-5
D gene: TRBD1

CDR3 protein: CAISGRQGPQETQYF
CDR3 DNA: TGTGCCATCAGTGGGCGACAGGGCCCCCAAGAGACCCAGTACTTC
V gene: TRBV10-3
clone size: -
J gene: TRBJ2-5
D gene: TRBD1

CDR3 protein: CASSHGTGGNTIYF
CDR3 DNA: TGTGCCAGCAGCCACGGGACAGGCGGAAACACCATATATTTT
V gene: TRBV3-1/TRBV3-2
clone size: -
J gene: TRBJ1-3
D gene: TRBD1

CDR3 protein: CASSSSGQGLYGYTF
CDR3 DNA: TGTGCCAGCAGCTCCTCGGGACAGGGGTTGTATGGCTACACCTTC
V gene: TRBV7-2
clone size: -
J gene: TRBJ1-2
D gene: TRBD1

CDR3 protein: CSVLLAGAGDTQYF
CDR3 DNA: TGCAGCGTTCTCCTAGCGGGAGCTGGAGATACGCAGTATTTT
V gene: TRBV29-1
clone size: -
J gene: TRBJ2-3
D gene: TRBD2

CDR3 protein: CSASYGTAYYNSPLHF
CDR3 DNA: TGCAGTGCTAGTTACGGGACGGCGTATTATAATTCACCCCTCCACTTT
V gene: TRBV20-1
clone size: -
J gene: TRBJ1-6
D gene: -

CDR3 protein: CSSSPGTSGEQYF
CDR3 DNA: TGCAGCTCGTCTCCCGGGACTAGCGGAGAGCAGTACTTC
V gene: TRBV29-1
clone size: -
J gene: TRBJ2-7
D gene: TRBD2

CDR3 protein: CASKTGDTEAFF
CDR3 DNA: TGTGCCAGCAAGACAGGGGACACTGAAGCTTTCTTT
V gene: TRBV28
clone size: -
J gene: TRBJ1-1
D gene: TRBD1

CDR3 protein: CASSPTSGIYANTGELFF
CDR3 DNA: TGTGCCAGCTCACCAACTAGCGGGATATACGCGAACACCGGGGAGCTGTTTTTT
V gene: TRBV18
clone size: -
J gene: TRBJ2-2
D gene: TRBD2

CDR3 protein: CASRTRAGNASPLHF
CDR3 DNA: TGTGCCAGCAGGACGAGGGCAGGGAACGCGTCACCCCTCCACTTT
V gene: TRBV5-6
clone size: few
J gene: TRBJ1-6
D gene: -

CDR3 protein: CASSSREVENTEAFF
CDR3 DNA: TGTGCCAGCAGCTCCAGGGAGGTGGAGAACACTGAAGCTTTCTTT
V gene: TRBV7-9
clone size: -
J gene: TRBJ1-1
D gene: -

CDR3 protein: CSVEAGVGNEQFF
CDR3 DNA: TGCAGCGTTGAAGCGGGAGTGGGCAATGAGCAGTTCTTC
V gene: TRBV29-1
clone size: -
J gene: TRBJ2-1
D gene: -

CDR3 protein: CASSILAERSYEQYF
CDR3 DNA: TGTGCCAGTAGTATACTAGCAGAAAGATCCTACGAGCAGTACTTC
V gene: TRBV19
clone size: -
J gene: TRBJ2-7
D gene: -